A single sample gave rise to the 31 T cell receptor beta chains below, sequenced in a study of T cells in Graves' hyperthyroidism and ophthalmopathy (dated by TCRdb to the late 2010s). The library was built by means of multiplex PCR. Data came from an Illumina HiSeq 2000. TCR beta CDR3 regions were amplified from RNA transcripts. The first round of RT-PCR for the TCR CDR3 was performed with the HTBI primer set and the Qiagen OneStep RT-PCR kit. The public reads were quality trimmed at Q25 with fastp and then assembled into clones with MiXCR by TCRdb, keeping productive beta chains. Rows merge per CDR3 protein into single entries with the most common DNA and genes. This sample lists about 600,000 distinct CDR3 sequences; approximately 15% were detected once. Jointly, the top ten make up around 3.5% of the sample. Sequencing used blood. The receptors stem from a woman between 40 and 50 years old with Graves' ophthalmopathy.

A single count supports this clonotype. The chain recombines TRBV19 with TRBJ2-7; 11 bases match TRBD2. CDR1 and CDR2 (germline): LNHDA, SQIVND (reference sequence). This CDR3 is built from 15 residues. The V gene end was trimmed by 5 bases and the J gene end by 3 bases; junction bases not matched to a gene: 6. DNA of the CDR3: TGTGCCAGTAGTGGAACTAGCGGGGGTAACTACGAGCAGTACTTC. This translates into CASSGTSGGNYEQYF.

This clonotype was seen at least ten times. The chain links TRBV5-1 to TRBJ2-5; 10 nucleotides align to TRBD1. Losses at the gene ends were 4 bases for V and 5 bases for J; bases not matched to a gene: 8. The germline CDR1 and CDR2 sequences are SGHRS and YFSETQ. The CDR3 covers 15 residues. The CDR3 DNA is TGCGCCAGCAGCGGACTGGGGACAGGGGAGGAGACCCAGTACTTC. This gives the protein CASSGLGTGEETQYF.

This clonotype was seen at least ten times. The CDR3 DNA is TGCAGTGCTAGAACAGGGTTGAGAGGTTCGGGTGGCTACACCTTC. This gives the protein CSARTGLRGSGGYTF. The rearrangement links TRBV20-1 to TRBJ1-2, with a tentative D call TRBD1 (6 bases). Deletions cut 2 bases from V and 7 bases from J, with 20 bases between. The CDR3 runs to 15 residues. CDR1 and CDR2 from the germline V gene are DFQATT and SNEGSKA (reference sequence).

Regarding this clonotype: With a much larger clone just one base away, this may be a read error. The chain uses TRBV5-1 and TRBJ1-1, with TRBD1 identical over 7 bases. The germline V gene encodes CDR1 SGHRS and CDR2 YFSETQ. The CDR3 length is 14 residues. CDR3 amino acids: CASGLGQMNTEAFF. The CDR3 DNA reads as TGCGCCAGCGGCTTGGGACAGATGAACACTGAAGCTTTCTTT.

Ten or more counts support this clonotype. The CDR3, as DNA: TGTGCCAGCAGCCCCTGGGAGTCCGGTGGTAATGAGCAGTTCTTC. The encoded protein is CASSPWESGGNEQFF. V and J are TRBV6-2 or TRBV6-3 and TRBJ2-1, with D possibly matching TRBD2 (5 bases). The V gene's germline CDR1 is MNHEY and CDR2 SVGEGT. The CDR3 runs to 15 residues. Between the trimmed V and J ends, which lost 6 bases and 7 bases, there was a span of 19 bases.

Ten or more counts support this clonotype. J is TRBJ2-4 and V is TRBV11-2; maybe TRBD2 (5 bases). The germline V gene encodes CDR1 SGHAT and CDR2 FQNNGV. The CDR3 has 15 residues. The V gene lost 1 base and the J gene lost 2 bases, with 9 bases spanning the gap. CDR3 sequence (DNA): TGTGCCAGCAGCTTAGTATCGGGGACCAAAAACATTCAGTACTTC. It translates to CASSLVSGTKNIQYF.

The chain employs TRBV7-8 and TRBJ2-1, with D hard to call. The V gene lost 5 bases and the J gene lost 5 bases, with 7 bases spanning the gap. CDR3 size: 12 residues. Germline loops: CDR1 SGHVS, CDR2 FQNEAQ. Written as DNA, the CDR3 is TGTGCCAGCAGCGAACCGAACAATGAGCAGTTCTTC. Its translation is CASSEPNNEQFF.

At least ten counts were recorded for this clonotype. V usage is TRBV7-2 and J usage is TRBJ2-1; D is tentatively TRBD1 or TRBD2 (5 bases each). Germline loops: CDR1 SGHTA, CDR2 FQGNSA. The CDR3 covers 14 residues. Trimming pared 4 bases from V and 3 bases from J, leaving 10 bases between. The CDR3 region has the DNA TGTGCCAGCAGCTGGGGACCCATCTACAATGAGCAGTTCTTC. Protein sequence: CASSWGPIYNEQFF.

This clonotype was counted between two and nine times. The chain links TRBV5-1 to TRBJ1-2; D perhaps matches TRBD1 (6 bases). The CDR3 consists of 16 residues. Trimming cost V 0 bases and J 3 bases, with 15 bases left between them. CDR1 SGHRS and CDR2 YFSETQ come from the germline V gene. CDR3 DNA sequence: TGCGCCAGCAGCTTGGCCGCCCTTGGGGGCGACTATGGCTACACCTTC. Amino acid sequence: CASSLAALGGDYGYTF.

The chain uses TRBV5-1 and TRBJ2-3; 8 bases align to TRBD1. CDR1 SGHRS and CDR2 YFSETQ come from the germline V gene. The CDR3 consists of 15 residues. J gave up 4 bases and V 3 bases, and 7 bases lay outside the gene matches. CDR3 protein: CASSSRAGGSDTQYF. The CDR3 DNA reads TGCGCCAGCAGCTCGAGGGCAGGGGGCTCAGATACGCAGTATTTT.

This clonotype was recorded at least ten times. The chain couples TRBV11-1 to TRBJ2-1, with no clear D. CDR1 and CDR2 (germline): SGHAT, FQDESV (reference sequence). CDR3 length: 13 amino acids. V gave up 1 base and J gave up 4 bases, with 5 bases separating them. CDR3 nucleotide sequence: TGTGCCAGCAGCTTAGGGGATTACAATGAGCAGTTCTTC. This gives the protein CASSLGDYNEQFF.

There are many counts of this clonotype. This rearrangement joins TRBV28 to TRBJ2-1; D is undetermined. V was trimmed by 7 bases and J by 5 bases, leaving 24 bases between them. This CDR3 is built from 17 residues. CDR1 is MDHEN and CDR2 is SYDVKM in the germline V gene. The CDR3 DNA reads as TGTGCCAGCAAAGCTTACTCTAAAGGGAAGGCACACAATGAGCAGTTCTTC. This codes for CASKAYSKGKAHNEQFF.

V gene TRBV6-9 combines with J gene TRBJ1-1, with TRBD1 identical over 9 bases. Germline CDR1 is MNHGY and CDR2 is SVAAGI. The V and J ends lost 0 bases and 6 bases, in that order; junction bases with no gene match: 8. The CDR3 length is 16 residues. This CDR3 reads CASSYSGTGTRPEAFF. The CDR3 DNA is TGTGCCAGCAGTTATTCCGGGACAGGGACCCGACCTGAAGCTTTCTTT.

There are a few counts of this clonotype. The CDR3 DNA follows: TGTGCCAGCAGCTTAGCTAGTACGATTTTTATAGCCAAAAACATTCAGTACTTC. It yields the protein CASSLASTIFIAKNIQYF. The chain combines TRBV7-8 with TRBJ2-4; D gene ambiguous. The CDR3 totals 18 residues. V lost 0 bases and J lost 0, with 15 bases in between. Looked up from germline, CDR1 is SGHVS and CDR2 is FQNEAQ.

Ten or more counts support this clonotype. The chain employs TRBV12-3 or TRBV12-4 and TRBJ2-7; possible D gene TRBD1, 5 bases. Trimming shortened V by 0 bases and J by 2 bases, and 8 bases separated the two germline ends. The CDR3 runs to 14 residues. DNA of the CDR3: TGTGCCAGCAGTTTAGCGACAGCTACCTACGAGCAGTACTTC. It specifies CASSLATATYEQYF.

This clonotype was recorded at least ten times. The rearrangement uses TRBV18 and TRBJ1-1; no firm D call. The V gene lost 2 bases and the J gene lost 3 bases, with 7 bases spanning the gap. Germline lookup yields CDR1 KGHSH and CDR2 LQKENI. CDR3 length: 13 residues. Here the CDR3 DNA reads TGTGCCAGCTCACCAAACGGCGACACTGAAGCTTTCTTT. Translating it yields CASSPNGDTEAFF.

This clonotype was observed at least ten times. This rearrangement joins TRBV2 to TRBJ1-5, with D possibly matching TRBD1 (5 bases). Between the trimmed V and J ends, which lost 5 bases and 0 bases, there was a span of 11 bases. The CDR3 extends over 15 amino acids. Germline CDR1 SNHLY, CDR2 FYNNEI. CDR3 amino acids: CASSPGGASNQPQHF. In DNA, the CDR3 is TGTGCCAGCAGTCCCGGCGGGGCTAGCAATCAGCCCCAGCATTTT. Based on the CDR3 plus reference TRBV2 and TRBJ1-5, the full variable domain is EPEVTQTPSHQVTQMGQEVILRCVPISNHLYFYWYRQILGQKVEFLVSFYNNEISEKSEIFDDQFSVERPDGSNFTLKIRSTKLEDSAMYFCASSPGGASNQPQHFGDGTRLSIL.

This clonotype has ten or more counts. V usage is TRBV20-1 and J usage is TRBJ1-4, with D possibly TRBD1 on 6 matching bases. The germline V gene has CDR1 DFQATT and CDR2 SNEGSKA (reference sequence). CDR3 length: 13 amino acids. Trimming left V 5 bases short and J 5 bases short, with 12 bases between. This chain's CDR3 is CSAGTNVNEKLFF. The CDR3, as DNA: TGCAGTGCTGGGACAAACGTAAATGAAAAACTGTTTTTT.

This chain joins TRBV27 and TRBJ2-1; 12 bases map to TRBD2. This CDR3 spans 14 amino acids. Germline V gene sequence: CDR1 MNHEY, CDR2 SMNVEV (reference sequence). The ends lost 7 bases at V and 7 bases at J; junction bases unmatched: 5. In DNA form, the CDR3 reads TGTGCCAGCACTAGCGGGGGGGCGAAGAATGAGCAGTTCTTC. It specifies CASTSGGAKNEQFF.

In this sample, this clonotype turned up many times. The chain recombines TRBV30 with TRBJ2-7, with D possibly being TRBD1 (5 bases). The CDR3 has 14 amino acids. Germline V gives CDR1 GTSNPN, CDR2 SVGIG (reference sequence). V was pared by 3 bases and J by 5 bases, with 17 bases between. The CDR3 DNA follows: TGTGCCTGGAGGAGCCAGGGTCATTCCGACGAGCAGTACTTC. Translating gives CAWRSQGHSDEQYF.

This clonotype was detected ten times or more. The chain joins TRBV7-8 to TRBJ1-5; D is unclear. In germline, CDR1 is SGHVS, CDR2 FQNEAQ. The CDR3 covers 16 residues. Trimming stripped 5 bases from V and 0 bases from J, with 14 bases between. The CDR3: CASSLGTPNSNQPQHF. The CDR3 coding sequence is TGTGCCAGCAGCCTCGGCACTCCGAATAGCAATCAGCCCCAGCATTTT.

The rearrangement links TRBV28 to TRBJ1-4; D remains unclear. CDR3 length: 15 amino acids. The V end lost 7 bases, the J end lost 0 bases, and 12 bases lay between the germline ends. Germline CDR1 reads MDHEN; CDR2 reads SYDVKM. The CDR3 region is CASNSAGATNEKLFF. CDR3 nucleotide sequence: TGTGCCAGCAATTCCGCCGGGGCAACTAATGAAAAACTGTTTTTT.

This clonotype was counted many times. This rearrangement joins TRBV12-3 or TRBV12-4 to TRBJ1-1; 7 bases match TRBD1. Trimming cost V 5 bases and J 10 bases; bases outside gene matches: 13. The CDR3 is 14 amino acids. The DNA for the CDR3 is TGTGCCAGCAGTCCCCTGACAGGGTCGGGGAGAGCTTTCTTT. Residues: CASSPLTGSGRAFF.

The sample holds many counts of this clonotype. The genes are TRBV11-1 and TRBJ2-7, with 7 bases fitting TRBD1. The CDR3 contains 15 residues. Germline CDR1 is SGHAT and CDR2 is FQDESV (reference sequence). J was trimmed by 4 bases and V by 5 bases; bases with no gene match: 11. The CDR3 sequence is CASSPARGRQYEQYF. The CDR3 nucleotides are TGTGCCAGCAGCCCAGCGAGGGGGCGTCAATACGAGCAGTACTTC.

This clonotype showed up just a few times. This sequence joins TRBV11-2 and TRBJ1-6, with a weak D call TRBD1 (5 bases). V lost 5 bases and J lost 2, with 19 bases in between. Germline V gene lookup returns CDR1 SGHAT and CDR2 FQNNGV. CDR3 length equals 18 residues. The CDR3 protein is CASSPGRGYETYNSPLHF. The CDR3, as DNA: TGTGCCAGCAGCCCAGGTCGGGGCTACGAGACCTATAATTCACCCCTCCACTTT.

This clonotype was observed a handful of times. The chain uses TRBV5-5 and TRBJ2-7; TRBD2 matches 11 bases. This CDR3 is 18 amino acids long. Trimming cost V 0 bases and J 2 bases; bases outside gene matches: 10. CDR1 is SGHKS and CDR2 is YYEKEE in the germline V gene (reference sequence). The CDR3 coding sequence is TGTGCCAGCAGCTTGGTGGCTAGCGGGAGGAGCGGCACCTACGAGCAGTACTTC. Translated, it gives CASSLVASGRSGTYEQYF.

Only one count was recorded for this clonotype. This rearrangement joins TRBV6-1 to TRBJ2-5; 7 nucleotides line up with TRBD1. This CDR3 contains 16 residues. The ends lost 4 bases at V and 5 bases at J; junction bases unmatched: 13. The germline gives CDR1 MNHNS, CDR2 SASEGT. In nucleotides, the CDR3 is TGTGCCAGCAGTGTAACCACAGGGGCGCGTGAGGAGACCCAGTACTTC. Translated: CASSVTTGAREETQYF.

This clonotype occurred many times. The J gene is TRBJ2-5, the V gene TRBV6-5; possibly TRBD1 for D (5 bases). Germline-derived CDR1 and CDR2 are MNHEY and SVGAGI. The germline V and J ends were trimmed by 0 bases and 2 bases, with 10 bases remaining between them. There are 15 residues in the CDR3. The CDR3 bases are TGTGCCAGCAGTTACTCTTTTTACAGGCAAGAGACCCAGTACTTC. Residues: CASSYSFYRQETQYF.

This chain joins TRBV27 and TRBJ2-1; D possibly corresponds to TRBD2 (6 bases). There are 15 residues in the CDR3. The ends were cut back, 5 bases at V and 1 base at J, with 12 bases in the middle. Germline V gives CDR1 MNHEY, CDR2 SMNVEV (reference sequence). The CDR3 DNA sequence: TGTGCCAGCAGTGAATTTGGGGGGTCCTACAATGAGCAGTTCTTC. It encodes CASSEFGGSYNEQFF.

This clonotype came up a few times. The V call is TRBV6-6, the J call TRBJ1-1; tentatively, D is TRBD1 (6 bases). The CDR3 length is 14 residues. Germline V gene lookup returns CDR1 MNHNY and CDR2 SVGAGI (reference sequence). Trimming cost V 2 bases and J 0 bases, with 7 bases left between them. The CDR3 sequence is CASSYRGMNTEAFF. CDR3 coding DNA: TGTGCCAGCAGTTACAGGGGGATGAACACTGAAGCTTTCTTT.

The chain recombines TRBV4-1 with TRBJ1-5; D is undetermined. Germline V gene data show CDR1 as MGHRA and CDR2 as YSYEKL. The CDR3 runs to 13 residues. V dropped 1 base and J dropped 5 bases, with 6 bases sitting between them. The DNA for the CDR3 is TGCGCCAGCAGCCAAGCCCGGGATCAGCCCCAGCATTTT. Translated, it gives CASSQARDQPQHF.